This entry describes one T cell receptor (beta chain). The sample is drawn from a study of blood T cell repertoires in COVID-19. This CDR3 is built from 13 residues. V shed 5 bases, J shed 3 bases, and the junction held 2 bases outside the gene matches. CDR1 is KGHSH and CDR2 is LQKENI in the germline V gene. Method: immunoSEQ multiplex PCR; TCRdb's copy keeps in-frame clones and lacks some. The profile shows approximately 100,000 clones, approximately 85% of them singletons. Sequencing was carried out using peripheral blood. The rearrangement uses TRBV18 and TRBJ1-1; 8 positions agree with TRBD1. This TCR derives from a human donor in a cohort sampled during active COVID-19. CDR3 nucleotides: TGTGCCAGCTCAGCGGACAGGGACACTGAAGCTTTCTTT. Translating it yields CASSADRDTEAFF.